The clone carrying this T cell receptor (beta chain) showed up just once. Its antigen is not known. This record comes from a study of T cell repertoires in aging, cancer and after chemotherapy. General study points: In cancer patients, declining TCR diversity with age involved lost richness and lost evenness. The repertoire data cannot show anything about immunological memory following chemotherapy.

With 5 bases clipped from V and 2 bases from J, the junction kept 10 bases outside the gene matches. This CDR3 has 16 amino acids. Germline-derived CDR1 and CDR2 are MNHEY and SMNVEV (reference sequence). TCR beta rearrangements were amplified from peripheral blood genomic DNA. TRB rearrangements spanning V, D and J were amplified using mixed TRB-A/B primers. Each CDR3 protein is one row after TCRdb ran MiXCR on the multiplex PCR reads. Seen here are some 1,500 distinct CDR3 sequences, 56% observed once, and the top ten hold 82%. This rearrangement joins TRBV27 to TRBJ2-7; 9 positions agree with TRBD2. This TCR was recovered from a human donor with a blood cancer. The sequenced material came from blood. The CDR3 loop reads CASSPRGSGSPYEQYF. DNA of the CDR3: TGTGCCAGCAGTCCCCGGGGTAGCGGGAGCCCCTACGAGCAGTACTTC.